This passage covers 30 T cell receptor beta chains from one sample sequenced in a study of shared clonotypes between healthy human individuals. Measured with immunoSEQ multiplex PCR; TCRdb has only the in-frame clones, and not every one. The repertoire includes about 1.1 million clones, about 80% of them detected once, and approximately 0.9% sits in the top ten. Sequenced material: memory CD4+ T cells from PBMCs. Subset defined: CD45RA-negative fraction. The receptors shown here come from a man aged 18 to 29 in good health. Some clones in this sample may be carry-over from other donors' samples.

CDR3 in amino acids: CASSTWTGFGSEMNEQFF. Here the CDR3 DNA reads TGTGCCAGCAGTACCTGGACAGGGTTCGGGAGCGAGATGAATGAGCAGTTCTTC. The V gene is TRBV28, the J gene TRBJ2-1; 8 bases are shared with TRBD1. Losses at the gene ends were 5 bases for V and 7 bases for J; bases not matched to a gene: 19. The germline V gene has CDR1 MDHEN and CDR2 SYDVKM. The CDR3 is 18 amino acids.

This chain connects TRBV6-5 to TRBJ1-2, with D possibly TRBD1 on 5 matching bases. This CDR3 comprises 14 residues. Trimming cost V 4 bases and J 6 bases, with 15 bases left between them. Germline CDR1 and CDR2: MNHEY and SVGAGI. Here the CDR3 DNA reads TGTGCCAGCAGTTTCAGGGACGGATTAGATGGCTACACCTTC. It is translated as CASSFRDGLDGYTF.

This clone has a single count. The rearrangement uses TRBV27 and TRBJ2-1; possibly TRBD2 for D (5 bases). The CDR3 loop spans 16 amino acids. CDR1 and CDR2 from the germline V gene are MNHEY and SMNVEV (reference sequence). Trimming pared 6 bases from V and 0 bases from J, leaving 15 bases between. Written as DNA, the CDR3 is TGTGCCAGCAGGCCTGAGGTGGCGGGCTCCTACAATGAGCAGTTCTTC. As protein: CASRPEVAGSYNEQFF.

Ten or more counts support this clone. The chain uses TRBV28 and TRBJ1-2; D not certain. The germline V and J ends were trimmed by 6 bases and 5 bases, with 19 bases remaining between them. The CDR3 has 15 residues. The germline gives CDR1 MDHEN, CDR2 SYDVKM. The CDR3 nucleotides are TGTGCCAGCAGCGATCTAATCGTTAGGAAGTATGGCTACACCTTC. It translates to CASSDLIVRKYGYTF.

As concerns this clone: Other DNA sequences in this specimen translate into the identical CDR3. The chain couples TRBV7-9 to TRBJ1-2; no definite D call. This CDR3 comprises 12 residues. Per germline, CDR1 SEHNR and CDR2 FQNEAQ (reference sequence). The V end was cut by 5 bases, the J end by 4 bases, with 8 bases between. In DNA, the CDR3 is TGTGCCAGCAGCAGAGGTGGCTATGGCTACACCTTC. It is translated as CASSRGGYGYTF.

This clone came up a few times. The V gene is TRBV5-1, the J gene TRBJ2-5; D gene ambiguous. Trimming removed 4 bases at V and 2 bases at J, with 12 bases between. This CDR3 has 14 amino acids. Germline CDR1 SGHRS, CDR2 YFSETQ. The CDR3 loop is CASSPHWGQETQYF. The CDR3 DNA is TGCGCCAGCAGCCCTCACTGGGGACAAGAGACCCAGTACTTC.

The rearrangement links TRBV25-1 to TRBJ2-5, with TRBD2 matching over 7 bases. Per the germline V gene, CDR1 is MGHDK and CDR2 is SYGVNS. Trimming cost V 3 bases and J 5 bases; bases outside gene matches: 6. This CDR3 contains 14 residues. CDR3 sequence (DNA): TGTGCCAGCAGTGACCTGGCGGGAGAGGAGACCCAGTACTTC. Its translation: CASSDLAGEETQYF.

V and J are TRBV5-1 and TRBJ1-2; D unresolved. Germline assignment: CDR1 SGHRS and CDR2 YFSETQ. The CDR3 loop spans 14 amino acids. Trimming stripped 0 bases from V and 2 bases from J, with 8 bases between. The CDR3 is CASSLAERNYGYTF. DNA for the CDR3: TGCGCCAGCAGCTTGGCCGAGCGGAACTATGGCTACACCTTC.

This clone showed up just a few times. The chain employs TRBV10-3 and TRBJ1-4; 7 nucleotides agree with TRBD1. The CDR3 length is 13 residues. Trimming cost V 4 bases and J 4 bases; bases outside gene matches: 0. In germline, CDR1 is ENHRY, CDR2 SYGVKD. The CDR3 coding sequence is TGTGCCATCAGTGGGGACAGTAATGAAAAACTGTTTTTT. This encodes CAISGDSNEKLFF.

The chain uses TRBV5-1 and TRBJ1-1; a weak D match, TRBD1 (6 bases). The ends were cut back, 0 bases at V and 4 bases at J, with 16 bases in the middle. Germline V gene data show CDR1 as SGHRS and CDR2 as YFSETQ. CDR3 length: 16 amino acids. CDR3 residues: CASSLEAGVGGTEAFF. The CDR3 region has the DNA TGCGCCAGCAGCTTGGAGGCAGGGGTCGGTGGCACTGAAGCTTTCTTT.

Turning to this clone: This specimen includes other DNA sequences encoding the same CDR3. This chain uses TRBV30 with TRBJ1-2; 9 nucleotides align to TRBD1. With V trimmed by 3 bases and J by 5 bases, 4 bases remained unmatched. Per germline, CDR1 GTSNPN and CDR2 SVGIG (reference sequence). The CDR3 runs 13 residues. CDR3 nucleotide sequence: TGTGCCTGGAGGGGGACAGGGAGATATGGCTACACCTTC. Its protein product is CAWRGTGRYGYTF. Variable domain in full (rest from reference TRBV30 and TRBJ1-2): SQTIHQWPATLVQPVGSPLSLECTVEGTSNPNLYWYRQAAGRGLQLLFYSVGIGQISSEVPQNLSASRPQDRQFILSSKKLLLSDSGFYLCAWRGTGRYGYTFGSGTRLTVV.

The chain employs TRBV14 and TRBJ1-2; 7 nucleotides align to TRBD1. Per the germline V gene, CDR1 is SGHDN and CDR2 is FVKESK. V shed 1 base, J shed 0 bases, and the junction held 2 bases outside the gene matches. The CDR3 runs to 15 residues. Written as DNA, the CDR3 is TGTGCCAGCAGCCAAGTTACAGGGGCTAACTATGGCTACACCTTC. As protein: CASSQVTGANYGYTF.

This chain connects TRBV28 to TRBJ1-5; 11 positions agree with TRBD1. Germline CDR1 and CDR2: MDHEN and SYDVKM. Trimming removed 5 bases from V and 5 bases from J; junction bases left unmatched: 8. The CDR3 sequence is 16 residues long. The CDR3 protein is CASSQTGTGGHQPQHF. The DNA for the CDR3 is TGTGCCAGCAGTCAGACGGGGACAGGGGGACATCAGCCCCAGCATTTT.

This rearrangement joins TRBV6-6 to TRBJ2-1; 9 nucleotides match TRBD1. Germline values: CDR1 MNHNY, CDR2 SVGAGI (reference sequence). The V gene end was trimmed by 6 bases and the J gene end by 1 base; junction bases not matched to a gene: 7. CDR3 length equals 16 residues. Written as DNA, the CDR3 is TGTGCCAGCAGCCACACAGGGGGCTTGTCCTACAATGAGCAGTTCTTC. It specifies CASSHTGGLSYNEQFF.

The CDR3, as DNA: TGTGCCAGCTCACTAACAGGGGCCCAAGAGACCCAGTACTTC. It is translated as CASSLTGAQETQYF. The chain has TRBV18 and TRBJ2-5; 7 bases map to TRBD1. The CDR3 covers 14 residues. The germline CDR1 and CDR2 sequences are KGHSH and LQKENI. V gave up 4 bases and J gave up 1 base; unmatched junction bases: 3.

The chain recombines TRBV30 with TRBJ2-2, with TRBD2 as a possible D gene (6 bases). Germline V CDR1 and CDR2: GTSNPN, SVGIG (reference sequence). Deletions cut 1 base from V and 4 bases from J, with 7 bases between. CDR3 length: 13 residues. The DNA for the CDR3 is TGTGCCTGGAGTGCGGGAGCCACCGGGGAGCTGTTTTTT. Translation: CAWSAGATGELFF.

The CDR3 here is CASSVSPWSSYEQYF. The DNA for the CDR3 is TGTGCCAGCAGCGTATCTCCGTGGAGCTCCTACGAGCAGTACTTC. J is TRBJ2-7 and V is TRBV9; no reliable D call. CDR3 length equals 15 residues. The germline V and J ends were trimmed by 1 base and 0 bases, with 11 bases remaining between them. Germline assignment: CDR1 SGDLS and CDR2 YYNGEE.

DNA of the CDR3: TGTGCCAGCACCGGACTAGACTTCTACGAGCAGTACTTC. Its translation is CASTGLDFYEQYF. The rearrangement uses TRBV2 and TRBJ2-7, with TRBD2 identical over 7 bases. The CDR3 runs 13 residues. Looked up from germline, CDR1 is SNHLY and CDR2 is FYNNEI. With V trimmed by 7 bases and J by 3 bases, 6 bases remained unmatched.

The sample holds many counts of this clone. Different DNA sequences within this sample yield the same CDR3. The J gene is TRBJ2-1, the V gene TRBV7-2; TRBD2 agrees at 8 bases. This CDR3 comprises 15 residues. CDR1 is SGHTA, CDR2 FQGNSA, per germline. J was trimmed by 5 bases and V by 5 bases; bases with no gene match: 8. The CDR3 DNA reads TGTGCCAGCAGCCTGGGGCTAGCGGGCAACAATGAGCAGTTCTTC. It encodes CASSLGLAGNNEQFF.

The chain combines TRBV9 with TRBJ1-1; D is uncertain. Per the germline V gene, CDR1 is SGDLS and CDR2 is YYNGEE. The V end was cut by 1 base, the J end by 4 bases, with 14 bases between. The CDR3 covers 15 residues. The CDR3 loop is CASSVISSGVTEAFF. The CDR3 region has the DNA TGTGCCAGCAGCGTAATAAGTTCCGGGGTCACTGAAGCTTTCTTT.

This sequence joins TRBV9 and TRBJ2-2; 7 nucleotides line up with TRBD2. CDR1 is SGDLS and CDR2 is YYNGEE in the germline V gene. V trimming: 2 bases; J trimming: 7 bases; junction bases outside the gene matches: 8. CDR3 size: 15 residues. The CDR3 sequence is CASSVRTSDRGELFF. CDR3 nucleotide sequence: TGTGCCAGCAGCGTGAGGACTAGTGACCGCGGGGAGCTGTTTTTT.

The CDR3 bases are TGTGCCAGTAGTAACAGGGGGGGATACGAGCAGTACTTC. Protein sequence: CASSNRGGYEQYF. The chain links TRBV19 to TRBJ2-7; a possible D gene is TRBD1 (8 bases). The CDR3 spans 13 residues. Trimming removed 4 bases from V and 4 bases from J, with 11 bases in between. The germline V gene has CDR1 LNHDA and CDR2 SQIVND (reference sequence).

This sequence joins TRBV7-3 and TRBJ1-1; D is unresolved. The CDR3 loop spans 14 amino acids. The germline gives CDR1 SGHTA, CDR2 FQGTGA. V was shortened by 3 bases and J by 1 base, with 9 bases between the two germline ends. The CDR3 is CASSFQAPNTEAFF. The CDR3 nucleotides are TGTGCCAGCAGCTTTCAGGCTCCGAACACTGAAGCTTTCTTT. Variable domain in full (rest from reference TRBV7-3 and TRBJ1-1): GAGVSQTPSNKVTEKGKYVELRCDPISGHTALYWYRQSLGQGPEFLIYFQGTGAADDSGLPNDRFFAVRPEGSVSTLKIQRTERGDSAVYLCASSFQAPNTEAFFGQGTRLTVV.

This clone was seen ten or more times. The V and J genes are TRBV7-9 and TRBJ2-2; D is undetermined. The CDR3 covers 15 residues. Germline assignment: CDR1 SEHNR and CDR2 FQNEAQ (reference sequence). V lost 6 bases and J lost 5, with 16 bases in between. The CDR3 protein is CASSSPKIRTGELFF. DNA for the CDR3: TGTGCCAGCAGTTCCCCCAAAATAAGGACCGGGGAGCTGTTTTTT.

This clone was detected ten times or more. The V gene is TRBV9, the J gene TRBJ2-3, with 11 bases matching TRBD2. The CDR3 is 17 amino acids. V dropped 0 bases and J dropped 0; count of bases not matched to a gene: 3. Per germline, CDR1 SGDLS and CDR2 YYNGEE. The CDR3 DNA reads TGTGCCAGCAGCGTAGGACTAGCGGGAATAAGCACAGATACGCAGTATTTT. This gives the protein CASSVGLAGISTDTQYF.

The rearrangement joins TRBV7-6 to TRBJ2-7; D gene ambiguous. The V end was cut by 10 bases, the J end by 2 bases, with 15 bases between. CDR1 and CDR2 (germline): SGHVS, FNYEAQ. CDR3 length: 13 amino acids. The CDR3 sequence is CATTGSITYEQYF. The CDR3 nucleotides read TGTGCCACCACGGGCAGCATAACCTACGAGCAGTACTTC.

The rearrangement uses TRBV7-2 and TRBJ2-5, with D tentatively TRBD1 (6 bases). V lost 5 bases and J lost 4, with 20 bases in between. The V gene's germline CDR1 is SGHTA and CDR2 FQGNSA. This CDR3 region has 16 residues. In DNA, the CDR3 is TGTGCCAGCAGCCAGAGAAACAGGGTCAACGGAGAGACCCAGTACTTC. It translates to CASSQRNRVNGETQYF. Full variable domain (outside the CDR3, taken from reference TRBV7-2 and TRBJ2-5): GAGVSQSPSNKVTEKGKDVELRCDPISGHTALYWYRQSLGQGLEFLIYFQGNSAPDKSGLPSDRFSAERTGGSVSTLTIQRTQQEDSAVYLCASSQRNRVNGETQYFGPGTRLLVL.

This clone was seen only once. The chain links TRBV4-2 to TRBJ2-7; D is unclear. Germline-derived CDR1 and CDR2 are LGHNA and YNFKEQ. The CDR3 is made up of 15 amino acids. Trimming removed 4 bases at V and 1 base at J, with 14 bases between. The DNA of the CDR3 is TGTGCCAGCAGCCCCACTTCCTTTTCGTCCTACGAGCAGTACTTC. Its protein is CASSPTSFSSYEQYF.

V gene TRBV10-3 combines with J gene TRBJ1-1; D may be TRBD1 (5 bases). Looked up from germline, CDR1 is ENHRY and CDR2 is SYGVKD. The CDR3 sequence is 14 residues long. V shed 4 bases and J shed 3 bases, with 12 bases lying between them. CDR3 in amino acids: CAISAGPGDTEAFF. DNA for the CDR3: TGTGCCATCAGTGCCGGACCGGGGGACACTGAAGCTTTCTTT.

Only one count was recorded for this clone. The J gene is TRBJ2-1, the V gene TRBV18; 7 nucleotides match TRBD2. CDR3 length: 17 amino acids. After removal of 5 bases from V and 7 bases from J, the junction contained 17 bases not matched to a gene. The V gene's germline CDR1 is KGHSH and CDR2 LQKENI. The CDR3 sequence: CASSSNGAGTDTNEQFF. The CDR3 region has the DNA TGTGCCAGCTCATCCAACGGAGCGGGAACGGATACTAATGAGCAGTTCTTC.